This paragraph covers one TCR beta chain sequence. V was cut by 5 bases and J by 5 bases, with 9 bases left in between. The germline gives CDR1 SEHNR, CDR2 FQNEAQ (reference sequence). This CDR3 contains 12 residues. The source of the sample is a study of blood T cell repertoires in COVID-19. Turning to the study itself: Italy, Spain and the United States were the sources of the convalescent and acute COVID-19 samples. T cells, B-cell-depleted T cells, or PBMCs provided the cDNA or gDNA that served as material.

Per the original methods: Reference gene primer amplification yielded estimated nucleated cell counts. Clones were sequenced by immunoSEQ multiplex PCR, and TCRdb holds only the in-frame ones, with some missing. From that table come the V and J calls and clone size; the DNA was used to work out D and trimming. The sample includes about 190,000 clones, roughly 80% of them seen just once. The chain couples TRBV7-9 to TRBJ1-2, with no clear D. This sequence originates from a man aged 55 to 69 with active or convalescent COVID-19. The sequenced sample consisted of peripheral blood. CDR3 protein: CASSADKYGYTF. The CDR3 DNA sequence: TGTGCCAGCAGCGCCGACAAGTATGGCTACACCTTC.